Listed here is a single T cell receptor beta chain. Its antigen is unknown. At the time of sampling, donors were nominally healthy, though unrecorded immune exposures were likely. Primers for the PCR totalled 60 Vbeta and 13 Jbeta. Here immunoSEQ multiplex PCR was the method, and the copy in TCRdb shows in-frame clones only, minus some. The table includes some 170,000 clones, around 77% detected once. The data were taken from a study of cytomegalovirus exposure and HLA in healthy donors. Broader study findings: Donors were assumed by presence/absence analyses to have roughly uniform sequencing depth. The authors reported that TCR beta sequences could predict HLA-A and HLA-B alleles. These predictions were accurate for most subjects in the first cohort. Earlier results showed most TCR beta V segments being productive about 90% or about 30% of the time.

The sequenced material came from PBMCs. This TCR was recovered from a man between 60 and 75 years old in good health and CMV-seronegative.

The CDR3 bases are TGTGCCAGCAGCTTTAAGCAGGGGATGGAGACCCAGTACTTC. Its translation is CASSFKQGMETQYF. The chain has TRBV7-7 and TRBJ2-5, with D maybe TRBD1 (6 bases). The CDR3 has 14 residues. Germline V CDR1 and CDR2: SSHAT, FNYEAQ (reference sequence). Trimming took off 3 bases at V and 5 bases at J, with 13 bases between the two ends.